Below are 18 T cell receptor beta chains sequenced from a single sample in a study of blood T cell repertoires in COVID-19. Data came from immunoSEQ multiplex PCR; TCRdb stores just in-frame clones and leaves some out. The table records roughly 150,000 clones, roughly 93% of them present only once. Sequencing used peripheral blood. These TCRs come from a man younger than 30 with COVID-19, enrolled during active disease.

V and J are TRBV28 and TRBJ2-7; 12 bases fit TRBD2. The CDR3 covers 15 residues. Germline assignment: CDR1 MDHEN and CDR2 SYDVKM. Trimming removed 6 bases from V and 3 bases from J; junction bases left unmatched: 6. The CDR3 reads CASREGLAGNYEQYF. CDR3 nucleotides: TGTGCCAGCAGAGAAGGACTAGCGGGAAACTACGAGCAGTACTTC.

The chain has TRBV3-1 (or the pseudogene TRBV3-2) and TRBJ2-1; tentative D call: TRBD1 (5 bases). V shed 1 base and J shed 5 bases, with 21 bases lying between them. This CDR3 is 18 amino acids long. Per germline, CDR1 LGHDT and CDR2 YNNKEL (reference sequence). DNA of the CDR3: TGTGCCAGCAGCCAAGTTCTTCCACCGTGGCAGGGTAACAATGAGCAGTTCTTC. It translates to CASSQVLPPWQGNNEQFF.

The chain recombines TRBV15 with TRBJ2-5; 12 bases map to TRBD2. V lost 5 bases to trimming and J lost 0 bases; unmatched junction nucleotides: 1. The germline V gene has CDR1 LNHNV and CDR2 YYDKDF (reference sequence). This CDR3 region has 15 residues. The CDR3 DNA sequence: TGTGCCACCAGCCGGACTAGCGGGAACCAAGAGACCCAGTACTTC. Translation: CATSRTSGNQETQYF.

A single count supports this clone. The chain joins TRBV6-2 or TRBV6-3 to TRBJ1-5, with D tentatively TRBD1 (5 bases). With 0 bases removed from V and 4 bases from J, the gap between germline ends came to 7 bases. This CDR3 is built from 14 residues. From germline, CDR1 is MNHEY and CDR2 SVGEGT. Here the CDR3 DNA reads TGTGCCAGCAGTTACTCCGGGGGGAATCAGCCCCAGCATTTT. Its translation: CASSYSGGNQPQHF.

The chain has TRBV7-2 and TRBJ1-2; a weak D match, TRBD1 (6 bases). This CDR3 has 12 residues. Per germline, CDR1 SGHTA and CDR2 FQGNSA. The V end was cut by 6 bases, the J end by 5 bases, with 10 bases between. CDR3 in amino acids: CASRGGDYGYTF. The CDR3 bases are TGTGCCAGCAGAGGGGGGGATTATGGCTACACCTTC.

This clone has a handful of counts. This sequence joins TRBV15 and TRBJ1-2, with D hard to call. CDR1 and CDR2 (germline): LNHNV, YYDKDF (reference sequence). The CDR3 has 16 amino acids. Trimming shortened V by 5 bases and J by 2 bases, and 18 bases separated the two germline ends. CDR3 protein: CATSPGMVSGNYGYTF. In DNA, the CDR3 is TGTGCCACCAGCCCGGGGATGGTCTCGGGGAACTATGGCTACACCTTC.

This clone was observed a handful of times. V and J are TRBV2 and TRBJ1-1, with 7 bases lining up with TRBD1. The CDR3 covers 15 residues. V trimming: 7 bases; J trimming: 3 bases; junction bases outside the gene matches: 11. Germline V gives CDR1 SNHLY, CDR2 FYNNEI. CDR3 protein: CASKDRRNGDTEAFF. In DNA form, the CDR3 reads TGTGCCAGCAAGGACAGGCGAAATGGGGACACTGAAGCTTTCTTT.

CDR3 in amino acids: CASSFVSGRNTGELFF. The CDR3 DNA reads as TGTGCCAGCAGCTTTGTTAGCGGGAGGAACACCGGGGAGCTGTTTTTT. The V call is TRBV7-6, the J call TRBJ2-2, with TRBD2 matching over 9 bases. Per the germline V gene, CDR1 is SGHVS and CDR2 is FNYEAQ. The trim removed 3 bases at V and 1 base at J, leaving 3 bases unmatched. CDR3 length: 16 amino acids. The complete variable domain, with remaining parts taken from reference TRBV7-6 and TRBJ2-2, reads GAGVSQSPRYKVTKRGQDVALRCDPISGHVSLYWYRQALGQGPEFLTYFNYEAQQDKSGLPNDRFSAERPEGSISTLTIQRTEQRDSAMYRCASSFVSGRNTGELFFGEGSRLTVL.

The chain recombines TRBV5-1 with TRBJ2-2, with TRBD1 matching 9 bases. V lost 3 bases, J lost 4 bases, and 10 bases stayed unmatched. There are 17 residues in the CDR3. Per germline, CDR1 SGHRS and CDR2 YFSETQ. CDR3: CASSWPPRDRATGELFF. The CDR3 DNA sequence: TGCGCCAGCAGCTGGCCCCCCCGGGACAGGGCCACCGGGGAGCTGTTTTTT.

The genes are TRBV5-1 and TRBJ1-2; D is perhaps TRBD1 (6 bases). Trimming stripped 7 bases from V and 0 bases from J, with 16 bases between. The CDR3 runs 15 residues. From germline, CDR1 is SGHRS and CDR2 YFSETQ. CDR3: CASSEQGWANYGYTF. The CDR3 nucleotides read TGCGCCAGCTCGGAACAGGGATGGGCTAACTATGGCTACACCTTC.

This clone has just a few counts. The J gene is TRBJ1-5, the V gene TRBV19; TRBD1 aligns across 8 bases. Germline V gene data show CDR1 as LNHDA and CDR2 as SQIVND (reference sequence). The CDR3 runs to 14 residues. V was pared by 7 bases and J by 2 bases, with 4 bases of the junction left unmatched. CDR3 nucleotides: TGTGCCAGTACTCAGGGGGCAGGCAATCAGCCCCAGCATTTT. As protein: CASTQGAGNQPQHF.

This chain connects TRBV19 to TRBJ2-5; 7 bases map to TRBD1. This CDR3 contains 15 residues. From germline, CDR1 is LNHDA and CDR2 SQIVND (reference sequence). Trimming took 7 bases from V and 2 from J; bases not matched to a gene: 10. The CDR3 coding sequence is TGTGCCAGTAAAGGGCCCCCAGGGGGACAAGAGACCCAGTACTTC. It yields the protein CASKGPPGGQETQYF.

This rearrangement joins TRBV12-3 or TRBV12-4 to TRBJ1-2; the match to TRBD1 covers 7 bases. This CDR3 has 13 amino acids. Trimming at V came to 4 bases and at J to 8 bases, leaving 7 bases not matched to a gene. The CDR3 is CASSSTGSGGYTF. The CDR3 DNA reads TGTGCCAGCAGTTCGACAGGGAGTGGAGGCTACACCTTC.

The chain uses TRBV2 and TRBJ1-1, with 8 bases aligning to TRBD1. From germline, CDR1 is SNHLY and CDR2 FYNNEI. The CDR3 has 13 residues. Trimming cost V 6 bases and J 10 bases; bases outside gene matches: 10. DNA of the CDR3: TGTGCCAGCAGGTCCCCCGACAGGGGAAGAGCTTTCTTT. It yields the protein CASRSPDRGRAFF.

The chain is built from TRBV28 and TRBJ2-7; 7 bases line up with TRBD2. The CDR3 contains 14 residues. Trimming removed 6 bases from V and 6 bases from J; junction bases left unmatched: 11. Germline loops: CDR1 MDHEN, CDR2 SYDVKM. CDR3: CASRASGELGEQYF. The CDR3 region has the DNA TGTGCCAGCAGAGCTAGCGGTGAGTTGGGCGAGCAGTACTTC.

This chain uses TRBV25-1 with TRBJ2-7; D is possibly TRBD2 (7 bases). V lost 6 bases and J lost 2, with 17 bases in between. Germline values: CDR1 MGHDK, CDR2 SYGVNS. This CDR3 contains 15 residues. CDR3 nucleotide sequence: TGTGCCAGCAGCAGAGGGGGGGGCCCTCCCTACGAGCAGTACTTC. It specifies CASSRGGGPPYEQYF.

The V and J genes are TRBV30 and TRBJ2-7, with D tentatively TRBD2 (6 bases). The CDR3 contains 13 residues. In germline, CDR1 is GTSNPN, CDR2 SVGIG (reference sequence). The V gene lost 0 bases and the J gene lost 6 bases, with 12 bases spanning the gap. The CDR3 loop is CAWSVRREAEQYF. The CDR3 region has the DNA TGTGCCTGGAGTGTACGGAGGGAGGCCGAGCAGTACTTC.

The chain recombines TRBV27 with TRBJ2-1; no clear D. CDR1 and CDR2 (germline): MNHEY, SMNVEV (reference sequence). This CDR3 is 12 amino acids long. Trimming removed 4 bases at V and 5 bases at J, with 6 bases between. DNA for the CDR3: TGTGCCAGCAGTTCCCTCGACAATGAGCAGTTCTTC. Residues: CASSSLDNEQFF.